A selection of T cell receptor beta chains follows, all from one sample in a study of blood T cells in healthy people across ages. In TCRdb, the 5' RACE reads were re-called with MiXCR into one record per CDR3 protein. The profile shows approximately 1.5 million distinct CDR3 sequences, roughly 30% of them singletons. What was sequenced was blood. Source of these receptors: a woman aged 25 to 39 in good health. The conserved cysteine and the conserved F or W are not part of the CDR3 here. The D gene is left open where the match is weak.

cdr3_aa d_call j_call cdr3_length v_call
ASSQLLDRAYEQY TRBD1 TRBJ2-7 13 TRBV4-1
ASSLPNSYEQY . TRBJ2-7 11 TRBV6-2/TRBV6-3
ASSTKAGNTDTQY . TRBJ2-3 13 TRBV5-1
ASSERGRGTEAF TRBD1 TRBJ1-1 12 TRBV2
ASALTANTEAF . TRBJ1-1 11 TRBV12-3/TRBV12-4
ASGLEGQGPGYT TRBD1 TRBJ1-2 12 TRBV7-2
SAMGFGRDTYEQY . TRBJ2-7 13 TRBV20-1
ASSRGQFDSTNEQF . TRBJ2-1 14 TRBV3-1
ASSFAAGSSYEQY . TRBJ2-7 13 TRBV27
SARPGGGSGTGELF . TRBJ2-2 14 TRBV20-1
AILPVEGGTTTEAF . TRBJ1-1 14 TRBV10-3
ASSENREDEQF . TRBJ2-1 11 TRBV7-3
ASSMPTSGTKRQETQY TRBD2 . 16 TRBV19
ASRAWDRVGDGYT TRBD1 TRBJ1-2 13 TRBV10-2
SVPNRGFDNEQF TRBD1 TRBJ2-1 12 TRBV29-1
ASSLLGTLRTSGANVLT . TRBJ2-6 17 TRBV7-8
ATVTRLGDTQY . TRBJ2-3 11 TRBV24-1
SALGQGTDTQY TRBD1 TRBJ2-3 11 TRBV20-1
ASSPEQGFSYEQY . TRBJ2-7 13 TRBV11-2
ASSEEGTPTEAF . TRBJ1-1 12 TRBV2
ASSFREQGAYNEQF TRBD1 TRBJ2-1 14 TRBV6-1
ASSLIIEEVEQF . TRBJ2-1 12 TRBV4-2
ASLEGKGSQPQH . TRBJ1-5 12 TRBV6-1
ASSPTRGQYNEQF . TRBJ2-1 13 TRBV7-3
ASSPPTTEFSTDTQY . TRBJ2-3 15 TRBV27
ASGRGYT . TRBJ1-2 7 TRBV28
ACSQPLQGSKNSPLH . TRBJ1-6 15 TRBV4-1
ASSSTLGSYNEQF . TRBJ2-1 13 TRBV11-1
ASSQPGASYNEQF . TRBJ2-1 13 TRBV4-1
ASRRGGEKLF . TRBJ1-4 10 TRBV2
ASSPRTGGETSANEQF TRBD2 TRBJ2-1 16 TRBV18
ASSPAGGLFEQY TRBD2 TRBJ2-7 12 TRBV9
ASSRTLAGGQGEQF TRBD2 TRBJ2-1 14 TRBV7-2
ASSLGASSTDTQY . TRBJ2-3 13 TRBV5-1
ASRDKLDRGEQF TRBD1 TRBJ2-1 12 TRBV3-1
ASSLAHRGGTEAF TRBD1 TRBJ1-1 13 TRBV5-1
ASSLGPPNTGELF . TRBJ2-2 13 TRBV7-3
ASSLMTSGSQNEQF TRBD2 TRBJ2-1 14 TRBV27